The TCR beta chain under discussion was sequenced for a study of cytomegalovirus exposure and HLA in healthy donors. About the research overall: Within an early data release were about 85 million unique TCRs drawn from HLA-typed donors.

CDR1 is SGDLS and CDR2 is YYNGEE in the germline V gene. The CDR3 totals 13 residues. Trimming cost V 4 bases and J 6 bases; bases outside gene matches: 5. Study-level points and caveats: Looking again later, the authors saw that most CMV-associated TCR beta chains seemed HLA-restricted. A later analysis reportedly identified an Asian-associated ancestry cluster as carrying fewer N-insertions than the 666-donor mean.

A word on this clone: Its target is unknown.

The study ran its PCR with 60 Vbeta and 13 Jbeta primers. Sequencing used immunoSEQ multiplex PCR; TCRdb keeps in-frame clones, though not all of them. In the table there are approximately 150,000 clones, over 60% of which are singletons. Source material: PBMCs. The V and J genes are TRBV9 and TRBJ1-1; 8 bases are shared with TRBD1. This sequence was found in a male donor in good health and CMV-seronegative. The CDR3 protein is CASSTRTGSEAFF. The DNA for the CDR3 is TGTGCCAGCAGCACCCGGACAGGGTCTGAAGCTTTCTTT.